This T cell receptor (beta chain) was captured by sequencing in a study of CD8+ T cells in alopecia areata. Study in general: In an open-label trial, patients got 5 to 10 mg tofacitinib twice daily. Severity among treated patients was scored by the percentage of scalp area affected. Whole-study results and caveats: Given one nonresponder, whether baseline CD8+ expansion relates to response remains uncertain.

Treatment defined: oral pan-JAK inhibitor, 5-10 mg twice daily. Extraction and reverse transcription of RNA yielded cDNA as the sequencing template. Clones were read by immunoSEQ multiplex PCR, and TCRdb kept only the in-frame ones, dropping some. The sample holds about 150,000 clones, about 71% seen once. This CDR3 contains 12 residues. V lost 3 bases and J lost 8, with 13 bases in between. CDR1 SQVTM and CDR2 ANQGSEA come from the germline V gene. This clone appeared once. The antigen remains unidentified. The input for sequencing was CD4+ T cells sorted from blood, taken at week 4, from a patient treated with tofacitinib. The V call is TRBV29-1, the J call TRBJ1-2; maybe TRBD1 (5 bases). This TCR came from a human donor with alopecia areata. This chain's CDR3 is CSVEVMRDGYTF. DNA for the CDR3: TGCAGCGTTGAGGTTATGAGGGACGGCTACACCTTC.